The TCR beta chain described here comes from a study of cytomegalovirus exposure and HLA in healthy donors (dated by TCRdb to 2015 to 2018). A note on the overall study: In an earlier analysis of 550 to 750 of the donors, about 260 Gb of sequence data and 117 million unique TCR beta sequences from 150 million to 200 million T cells were reported. A later analysis re-analyzed previously published TCR beta repertoires from hundreds of donors and added high-resolution HLA genotyping to study TCR occurrence patterns. Approximately 310 gigabases of sequencing data and approximately 84 million unique TCR sequences were included in an early release covering under 650 HLA-typed donors. In an earlier analysis of 587 of the donors, high-throughput TCR beta sequencing was used to judge whether each TCR beta V gene segment behaved as functional or pseudogenic. Because of strong linkage in the cohort, four or five DR-DQ haplotypes were treated as single units for association and clustering. Donor age, sex, ethnicity and CMV serostatus were compiled alongside the repertoire data. To predict cytomegalovirus infection status, the study brought together high-throughput TCR immunosequencing, statistical association of individual TCRs with disease status, and machine learning. Both class I and class II loci were covered by HLA typing, at four-digit resolution. The T cell repertoires of some 670 subjects were profiled by immunosequencing and related to cytomegalovirus serostatus. In the later analysis, no new phenotypic data were used to find candidate immune exposures; instead, reliance was placed on TCR beta sequences and their occurrence across donors. The study was designed to test whether signatures of past pathogen exposure could be identified by cataloging public T cell receptors. A later genetic analysis took genome-wide SNP genotypes for about 65% of the 666 donors and used that subset as a discovery cohort. Of the 300 to 500 genotyped donors, more than 75% were placed in the genetic ancestry cluster associated with self-reported Caucasian donors. In addition to the first cohort of roughly 670 subjects, a separate validation cohort of around 110 different subjects was used. Typing coverage differed by locus: A, B, C, DRB1 and DQB1 were typed in roughly 620-630 donors, DQA1 in approximately 520, DPA1 in around 600, and DPB1 in around 490. Among some 410 genotyped donors of the cohort, an average of approximately 240,000 unique TCR beta nucleotide sequences was sequenced per donor, of which 15% to 20% were non-productive. All discovery cohort repertoires had been generated using a single sequencing platform.

The cohort consisted of 650 to 850 healthy bone marrow donors. At the time of sampling, every cohort member was nominally healthy, though immune exposures that went unrecorded were likely present. The donor tested CMV seronegative, placing the donor among the 350 to 400 seronegative members of the cohort. A peripheral blood sample was collected from each donor, and TCR beta sequencing was performed on peripheral blood mononuclear cells. Genomic DNA was extracted from the blood cell samples with the Qiagen DNeasy Blood Extraction Kit. CDR1 SGDLS and CDR2 YYNGEE are derived from the germline V gene. V loses 0 bases of germline sequence and J loses 7 bases, and the interval between the two ends is 13 bases. The CDR3, from cysteine to phenylalanine, totals 15 residues. Only the CDR3 DNA is retained, 45 bases long and in frame from the first base. What the work shows at the level of the full study, not this receptor alone: Roughly uniform sequencing depth across donors was assumed in presence/absence analyses, although this assumption may not hold. A few of the identified cytomegalovirus-associated TCR beta chains were confirmed in vitro to be specific for cytomegalovirus antigens. V-gene and J-gene trimming of TCR beta chains was associated with a missense DCLRE1C variant in a later genetic analysis, and the association was replicated in an independent cohort. In an earlier analysis of some 640 of the donors, most TCR beta V segments were observed in productive rearrangements about 87% or about 30% of the time, broadly matching IMGT annotations. According to a later analysis, parvovirus B19, influenza, CMV and Epstein-Barr virus appeared linked to several top co-occurrence clusters. A further reported finding was that TCR beta sequences accurately predicted the HLA-A and HLA-B alleles for most subjects in the first cohort. Correlated functional status among segregating V segments might be attributable to linkage disequilibrium, but an unknown experimental factor could not be ruled out. This cohort had only TCR beta chains sequenced, and the lack of alpha or paired-chain data limited which features could be detected. For the cohort, immune exposure information was limited to CMV serostatus. Specific HLA alleles were associated with some 15,000 TCR beta sequences at a false discovery rate of 0.05 in a later analysis. Cytomegalovirus status was reported to be diagnosed by the classifier with high specificity and sensitivity in both the original and validation cohorts. According to the authors, the approach could potentially be generalized to other disease states and immunological phenotypes. A cluster of highly shared sequence variants was judged likely to represent a technical artifact of the sequencing pipeline. A later analysis found that most CMV-associated TCR beta chains appeared HLA-restricted, with HLA associations seemingly driven largely by CMV exposure. The study gave a list of roughly 150 TCR beta chains associated with cytomegalovirus. Most TCR sequences were observed very rarely across donors, whereas some public TCRs were present in many individuals. Because HLA typing was missing for some donors at each locus, association tests included only the typed subset. In a later analysis, HLA-associated TCR beta chains showed more clonal expansion and lower generation probabilities than non-associated chains that were equally common. Compared with the approximately 600-donor mean, donors in an Asian-associated ancestry cluster had fewer N-insertions in productive TCRs, according to a later genetic analysis. When HLA alleles, especially DR and DQ, strongly co-occurred, TCR associations were difficult to assign to individual alleles. Because counts were too low, approximately 15 rarely observed V segments, including chromosome 9 orphons, were excluded from the earlier analysis of some 540 of the donors. Some IMGT-functional V segments, including TRBV6-2 and TRBV6-3, could not be told apart with the 87-base-pair reads, so those segments were excluded. According to a later analysis, TCR association rates differed among HLA loci, with DRB1 alleles showing the most associated TCRs and HLA-C alleles showing the fewest.

The method was the immunoSEQ multiplex PCR assay. For the multiplex PCR, a mixture combining 60 forward primers for TCR Vbeta segments and 13 reverse primers for TCR Jbeta segments was used. The CDR3 region of rearranged TCR beta genes was amplified from genomic DNA by a multiplex PCR assay. Amplified TCR beta libraries were sequenced as 87-base-pair reads on the Illumina HiSeq System. The source study handled its data this way. Across the 600 to 700 repertoires, a later analysis counted roughly 77 million unique TCR beta chains, 9 million to 14 million of which were shared by at least two donors. Raw reads were error-corrected and collapsed into unique sequences with a nearest-neighbor algorithm that merged closely related sequences to remove PCR and sequencing errors. To assign V, D and J gene segments, CDR3 sequences were aligned to IMGT reference sequences. Each retained sequence needed at least a six-nucleotide match to both a V gene segment and a J gene segment. A rearrangement was called productive if the CDR3 had no stop codons and remained in frame with V and J, and every other rearrangement was called non-productive. CDR3 was defined by IMGT convention, running from the second conserved V-encoded cysteine to the conserved J-encoded phenylalanine. In an earlier analysis of roughly 610 of the donors, sequences lacking an unambiguous match to a single V gene segment were excluded. An earlier analysis of 500 to 600 of the donors classified V segments as functional when productive rearrangements were above 56.7% and as segregating when the standard deviation between donors was above 5%. To diagnose cytomegalovirus status from the catalog of TCR beta chain sequences, a statistical classification framework was built. In a later analysis, TCR nucleotide sequences were compared against IMGT/GENE-DB human TR gene sequences so that V and J genes could be assigned. Using the TCRdist pipeline, a later analysis assigned CDR3 sequences along with most-parsimonious VDJ recombination scenarios. A later analysis defined each TCR beta chain by its CDR3 amino acid sequence plus V-gene family, and excluded reads lacking a unique V-gene family. To address suspected cross-contamination and a sequencing artifact, a later analysis removed approximately 600 highly shared, low-generation-probability nucleotide sequences. In a later analysis, a clonal expansion index was calculated for each public chain from normalized within-repertoire ranks of inferred template counts. In a later analysis, generation probabilities were computed using a VDJ recombination model fitted to out-of-frame rearrangements, and the results were checked against IGoR. In a later analysis, TCR-TCR, TCR-HLA and TCR-CMV co-occurrence was scored with hypergeometric tests, and a repertoire-size bias correction was applied to TCR pairs. To estimate false discovery rates, a later analysis permuted the HLA or CMV assignments 20 times. In a later analysis, co-occurring TCRs were grouped using DBSCAN, and TCRdist sequence similarity was added for clustering within HLA-allele-positive subsets. Repertoires with fewer than 30,000 or more than 120,000 public chains, plus five repertoires with anomalous nucleotide sharing, were excluded from co-occurrence clustering. In its TCRdb copy, this immuneACCESS table keeps in-frame sequences only and misses some clones. Where compared with another copy, unresolved V genes explain less than half of these, and the others have no known cause. The V and J calls and clone size are taken from that table; D and trimming were inferred from the DNA. The sample table holds approximately 52,000 clones, of which around 79% were seen once. The ten biggest clones cover less than 3% of the sample.

To note about this clone: It lacks a known antigen. No much larger clone exists at a distance of one base, and base qualities are not known.

This clonotype originated in a female donor in good health and CMV-seronegative. The V and J genes are TRBV9 and TRBJ2-2, with TRBD2 tentatively as D gene (5 bases match). Sequenced: PBMCs. The DNA reads TGTGCCAGCAGCGTAGAGGGAGAATTTGACGGGGAGCTGTTTTTT. This sequence encodes CASSVEGEFDGELFF.